These 21 T cell receptor beta chains were all obtained from the same sample, sequenced in a study of CD8 T cells in ankylosing spondylitis. TCRdb re-called the 5' RACE reads with MiXCR, one entry per CDR3 protein. The sample consists of around 280,000 distinct CDR3 sequences, 15% to 25% of them appearing once. The sample was blood, either unsorted or a sorted T cell fraction (not recorded which). All receptors derive from a male donor with ankylosing spondylitis or in good health (not recorded which).

In its sample, this clonotype was seen many times. The genes are TRBV24-1 and TRBJ2-7, with D possibly TRBD1 on 6 matching bases. Deletions cut 4 bases from V and 6 bases from J, with 15 bases between. Germline CDR1 and CDR2: KGHDR and SFDVKD. The CDR3 consists of 14 residues. This chain's CDR3 is CATSEYAGVGEQYV. Written as DNA, the CDR3 is TGTGCCACCAGTGAATACGCAGGGGTCGGCGAGCAGTACGTC.

This sequence joins TRBV20-1 and TRBJ1-1; D unresolved. CDR3 size: 10 residues. Germline V lookup: CDR1 DFQATT, CDR2 SNEGSKA (reference sequence). V shed 5 bases and J shed 10 bases, with 11 bases lying between them. The DNA for the CDR3 is TGCAGTGCTGGCCAGCGGGGAGCTTTCTTT. It specifies CSAGQRGAFF.

There are a few counts of this clonotype. The V gene is TRBV14, the J gene TRBJ1-2; D is undetermined. Trimming took off 4 bases at V and 2 bases at J, with 17 bases between the two ends. Germline V lookup: CDR1 SGHDN, CDR2 FVKESK. The CDR3 is made up of 16 amino acids. The CDR3 coding sequence is TGTGCCAGCAGCCGAATGGAAGGATCGACGAACTATGGCTACACCTTC. This gives the protein CASSRMEGSTNYGYTF.

V and J are TRBV6-5 and TRBJ2-3; D is perhaps TRBD1 (5 bases). The germline V gene encodes CDR1 MNHEY and CDR2 SVGAGI. Trimming stripped 2 bases from V and 3 bases from J, with 18 bases between. This CDR3 region has 17 residues. The CDR3 sequence is CASSYLQVESGTDTQYF. CDR3 DNA sequence: TGTGCCAGCAGTTACCTCCAGGTGGAGTCAGGGACAGATACGCAGTATTTT.

This clonotype was detected ten times or more. This chain joins TRBV5-1 and TRBJ2-1; possible D gene TRBD2, 5 bases. Trimming shortened V by 0 bases and J by 10 bases, and 17 bases separated the two germline ends. Germline V gene data show CDR1 as SGHRS and CDR2 as YFSETQ. The CDR3 sequence is 15 residues long. The CDR3 coding sequence is TGCGCCAGCAGCTTGGTGGGCGGATCCTCGGGAGAGCAGTTCTTC. This codes for CASSLVGGSSGEQFF.

This clonotype was picked up many times. This rearrangement joins TRBV29-1 to TRBJ1-2, with TRBD1 matching over 7 bases. The CDR3 totals 13 residues. The J segment lost 3 bases and the V segment lost 7 bases, leaving 8 bases of the junction unmatched. Looked up from germline, CDR1 is SQVTM and CDR2 is ANQGSEA. CDR3: CSASTGTDYGYTF. The DNA of the CDR3 is TGCAGCGCTTCGACAGGGACAGACTATGGCTACACCTTC.

This clonotype was observed a handful of times. This chain joins TRBV30 and TRBJ1-1; D is unresolved. CDR3 size: 14 residues. The germline V gene has CDR1 GTSNPN and CDR2 SVGIG (reference sequence). With 0 bases removed from V and 1 base from J, the gap between germline ends came to 9 bases. The chain's CDR3 is CAWSVSVRNTEAFF. In DNA, the CDR3 is TGTGCCTGGAGTGTATCGGTAAGGAACACTGAAGCTTTCTTT.

CDR3 DNA: TGTGCCACCACCCGGGCAGGGGTGTGTTACGAGCAGTACGTC. Protein: CATTRAGVCYEQYV. V usage is TRBV24-1 and J usage is TRBJ2-7, with D perhaps matching TRBD1 (6 bases). V was pared by 8 bases and J by 4 bases, with 17 bases between. In germline, CDR1 is KGHDR, CDR2 SFDVKD. The CDR3 loop spans 14 amino acids.

V usage is TRBV3-1 and J usage is TRBJ1-1; perhaps TRBD1 as D (5 bases). The CDR3 runs 14 residues. Trimming stripped 4 bases from V and 4 bases from J, with 13 bases between. CDR1 and CDR2 (germline): LGHDT, YNNKEL (reference sequence). The DNA for the CDR3 is TGTGCCAGCAGCCGAGGGGTTGGGGGCACTGAAGCTTTCTTT. It translates to CASSRGVGGTEAFF. The full variable domain, completed using reference TRBV3-1 and TRBJ1-1, is DTAVSQTPKYLVTQMGNDKSIKCEQNLGHDTMYWYKQDSKKFLKIMFSYNNKELIINETVPNRFSPKSPDKAHLNLHINSLELGDSAVYFCASSRGVGGTEAFFGQGTRLTVV.

This clonotype was seen more than once but under ten times. CDR3 in DNA: TGTGCCAGCAGAGAGACAGGGGATGTCGGCTACACCTTC. It specifies CASRETGDVGYTF. The chain combines TRBV6-1 with TRBJ1-2; 8 positions match TRBD1. This CDR3 is built from 13 residues. CDR1 is MNHNS, CDR2 SASEGT, per germline. V lost 6 bases to trimming and J lost 8 bases; unmatched junction nucleotides: 8.

This chain links TRBV12-3 or TRBV12-4 with TRBJ1-2; D is perhaps TRBD1 (6 bases). This CDR3 has 11 amino acids. The V gene lost 8 bases and the J gene lost 6 bases, with 10 bases spanning the gap. The CDR3 reads CASGGGDGYTF. The CDR3 DNA reads as TGTGCCAGCGGGGGCGGGGATGGCTACACCTTC.

The CDR3 loop is CAWARGTEAFF. CDR3 nucleotide sequence: TGTGCCTGGGCCCGAGGCACTGAAGCTTTCTTT. The chain recombines TRBV30 with TRBJ1-1; D gene ambiguous. The germline V gene encodes CDR1 GTSNPN and CDR2 SVGIG (reference sequence). Between the trimmed V and J ends, which lost 5 bases and 4 bases, there was a span of 8 bases. CDR3 size: 11 residues.

Here the CDR3 reads CASSLDAKETDTQYF. Here the CDR3 DNA reads TGCGCCAGCAGCTTGGACGCGAAGGAAACAGATACGCAGTATTTT. The chain joins TRBV5-1 to TRBJ2-3; no clear D gene. The CDR3 sequence is 15 residues long. Germline CDR1 reads SGHRS; CDR2 reads YFSETQ. Trimming removed 0 bases from V and 3 bases from J, with 11 bases in between.

In its sample, this clonotype was seen many times. In DNA, the CDR3 is TGTGCCAGCAGCCGTGGGTTCGAGCAGTACGTC. Its translation is CASSRGFEQYV. The chain carries TRBV3-1 and TRBJ2-7; D unresolved. Trimming removed 4 bases from V and 6 bases from J, with 7 bases in between. The germline V gene has CDR1 LGHDT and CDR2 YNNKEL (reference sequence). The CDR3 sequence is 11 residues long.

In its sample, this clonotype was seen many times. The V call is TRBV29-1, the J call TRBJ2-7, with D perhaps matching TRBD2 (6 bases). Germline CDR1 and CDR2: SQVTM and ANQGSEA. This CDR3 spans 15 amino acids. V lost 7 bases and J lost 3, with 22 bases in between. CDR3: CSGRGTEGLVYEQYV. For the CDR3, the DNA is TGCAGCGGAAGAGGGACGGAGGGTTTGGTCTACGAGCAGTACGTC.

The J gene is TRBJ2-1, the V gene TRBV14, with a possible D match to TRBD2 (6 bases). The V end lost 4 bases, the J end lost 7 bases, and 17 bases lay between the germline ends. Germline assignment: CDR1 SGHDN and CDR2 FVKESK. The CDR3 loop spans 15 amino acids. The CDR3 spells CASSLFSGVGNEQFF. In DNA form, the CDR3 reads TGTGCCAGCAGCCTTTTTTCGGGAGTCGGGAATGAGCAGTTCTTC.

This clonotype appeared a few times. V gene TRBV5-5 combines with J gene TRBJ1-1; 7 bases match TRBD1. The CDR3 runs 15 residues. Germline V CDR1 and CDR2: SGHKS, YYEKEE (reference sequence). J gave up 0 bases and V 1 base, and 3 bases lay outside the gene matches. The CDR3 loop is CASSLSGGMNTEAFF. For the CDR3, the DNA is TGTGCCAGCAGCTTGTCAGGGGGAATGAACACTGAAGCTTTCTTT.

This clonotype has only a few counts. The chain links TRBV4-1 to TRBJ2-3; 7 bases agree with TRBD2. CDR3 size: 16 residues. Germline V gene data show CDR1 as MGHRA and CDR2 as YSYEKL. Trimming took 0 bases from V and 4 from J; bases not matched to a gene: 7. CDR3 region: CASSQDWREYADTQYF. CDR3 DNA: TGCGCCAGCAGCCAAGACTGGCGGGAGTACGCAGATACGCAGTATTTT.

This clonotype was counted only a few times. The chain joins TRBV27 to TRBJ2-1, with D possibly being TRBD2 (6 bases). Germline V CDR1 and CDR2: MNHEY, SMNVEV (reference sequence). The CDR3 sequence is 16 residues long. The ends were cut back, 3 bases at V and 2 bases at J, with 14 bases in the middle. DNA of the CDR3: TGTGCCAGCAGTTTTATGGAGCGGAGGGCCTACAATGAGCAGTTCTTC. As protein: CASSFMERRAYNEQFF.

The chain recombines TRBV28 with TRBJ1-5; D ambiguous. CDR3 length equals 14 residues. The ends were cut back, 5 bases at V and 5 bases at J, with 13 bases in the middle. CDR1 is MDHEN, CDR2 SYDVKM, per germline. The CDR3 protein is CASSRPRGDQPQHF. The CDR3 DNA reads TGTGCCAGCAGTCGACCCCGTGGGGATCAGCCCCAGCATTTT.

This clonotype was seen ten or more times. The CDR3 is CASSQGFGGELFF. Written as DNA, the CDR3 is TGTGCCAGCAGCCAGGGTTTCGGCGGGGAGCTGTTTTTT. The chain joins TRBV6-1 to TRBJ2-2; perhaps TRBD1 as D (5 bases). The CDR3 is 13 amino acids. V lost 6 bases and J lost 7, with 12 bases in between. Germline V gives CDR1 MNHNS, CDR2 SASEGT.